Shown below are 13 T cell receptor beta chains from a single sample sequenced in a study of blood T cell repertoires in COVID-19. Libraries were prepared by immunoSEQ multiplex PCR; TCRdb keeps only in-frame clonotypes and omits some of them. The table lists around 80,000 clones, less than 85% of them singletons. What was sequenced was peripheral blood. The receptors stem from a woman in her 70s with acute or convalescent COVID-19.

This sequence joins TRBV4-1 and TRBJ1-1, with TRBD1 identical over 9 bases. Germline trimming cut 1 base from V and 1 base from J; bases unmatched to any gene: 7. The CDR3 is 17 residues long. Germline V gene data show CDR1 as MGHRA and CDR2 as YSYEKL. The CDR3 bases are TGCGCCAGCAGCCAAGTCGGGACAGGGTCTCCGAACACTGAAGCTTTCTTT. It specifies CASSQVGTGSPNTEAFF.

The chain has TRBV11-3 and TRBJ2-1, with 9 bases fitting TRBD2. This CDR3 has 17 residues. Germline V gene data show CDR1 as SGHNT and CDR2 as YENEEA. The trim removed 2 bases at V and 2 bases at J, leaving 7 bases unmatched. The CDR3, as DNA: TGTGCCAGCAGCTTAAGCGGGGGGCCCCCGACCTACAATGAGCAGTTCTTC. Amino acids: CASSLSGGPPTYNEQFF.

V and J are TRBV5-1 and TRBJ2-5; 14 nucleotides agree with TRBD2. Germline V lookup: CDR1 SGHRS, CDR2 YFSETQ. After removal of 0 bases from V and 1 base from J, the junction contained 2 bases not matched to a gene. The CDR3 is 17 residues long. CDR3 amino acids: CASSLGTSGGPQETQYF. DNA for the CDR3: TGCGCCAGCAGCTTGGGGACTAGCGGGGGGCCCCAAGAGACCCAGTACTTC.

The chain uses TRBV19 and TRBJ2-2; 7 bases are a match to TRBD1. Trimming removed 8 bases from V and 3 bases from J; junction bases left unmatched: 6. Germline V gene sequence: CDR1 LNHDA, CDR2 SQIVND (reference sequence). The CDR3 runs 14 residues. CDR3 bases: TGTGCCAGTCTAAGGACAGGCGACACCGGGGAGCTGTTTTTT. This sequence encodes CASLRTGDTGELFF.

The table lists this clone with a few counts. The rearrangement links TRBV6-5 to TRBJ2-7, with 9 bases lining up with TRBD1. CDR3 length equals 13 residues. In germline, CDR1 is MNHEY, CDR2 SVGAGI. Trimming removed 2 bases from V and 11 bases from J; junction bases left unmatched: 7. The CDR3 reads CASSYGPGTGKYF. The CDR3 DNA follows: TGTGCCAGCAGTTACGGCCCTGGGACAGGGAAGTACTTC.

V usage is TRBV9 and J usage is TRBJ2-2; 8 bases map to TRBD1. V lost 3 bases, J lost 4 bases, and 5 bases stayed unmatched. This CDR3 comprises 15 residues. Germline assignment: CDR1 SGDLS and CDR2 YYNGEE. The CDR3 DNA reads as TGTGCCAGCAGCGCCAACAGGGGGACCACCGGGGAGCTGTTTTTT. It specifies CASSANRGTTGELFF.

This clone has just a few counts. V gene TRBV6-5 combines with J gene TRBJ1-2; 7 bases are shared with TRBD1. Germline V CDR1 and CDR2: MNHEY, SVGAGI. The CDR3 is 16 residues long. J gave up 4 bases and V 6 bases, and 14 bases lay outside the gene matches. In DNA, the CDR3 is TGTGCCAGCAGCTACACGGTGACAGGGTCAATCTATGGCTACACCTTC. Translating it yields CASSYTVTGSIYGYTF.

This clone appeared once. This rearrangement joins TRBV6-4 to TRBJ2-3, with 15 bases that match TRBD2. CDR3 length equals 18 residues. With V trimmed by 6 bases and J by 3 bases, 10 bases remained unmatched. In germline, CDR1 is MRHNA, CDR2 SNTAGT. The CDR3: CASSPYGLAGGPTDTQYF. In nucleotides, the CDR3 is TGTGCCAGCAGCCCGTACGGACTAGCGGGGGGGCCTACAGATACGCAGTATTTT.

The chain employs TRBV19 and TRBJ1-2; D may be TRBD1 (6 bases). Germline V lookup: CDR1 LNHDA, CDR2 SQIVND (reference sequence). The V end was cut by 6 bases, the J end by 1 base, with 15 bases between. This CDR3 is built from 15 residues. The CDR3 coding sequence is TGTGCCAGTAGGCTAACGGGAGGGGGTAACTATGGCTACACCTTC. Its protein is CASRLTGGGNYGYTF. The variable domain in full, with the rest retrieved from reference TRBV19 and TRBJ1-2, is DGGITQSPKYLFRKEGQNVTLSCEQNLNHDAMYWYRQDPGQGLRLIYYSQIVNDFQKGDIAEGYSVSREKKESFPLTVTSAQKNPTAFYLCASRLTGGGNYGYTFGSGTRLTVV.

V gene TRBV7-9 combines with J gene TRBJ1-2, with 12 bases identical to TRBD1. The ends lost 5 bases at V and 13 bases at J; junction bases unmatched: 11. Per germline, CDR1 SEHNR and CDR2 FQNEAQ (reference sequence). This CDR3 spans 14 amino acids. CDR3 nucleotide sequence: TGTGCCAGCAGCCGGGCGGGACAGGGGGCTAATTGCACCTTC. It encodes CASSRAGQGANCTF. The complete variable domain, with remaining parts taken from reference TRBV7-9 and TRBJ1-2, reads DTGVSQNPRHKITKRGQNVTFRCDPISEHNRLYWYRQTLGQGPEFLTYFQNEAQLEKSRLLSDRFSAERPKGSFSTLEIQRTEQGDSAMYLCASSRAGQGANCTFGSGTRLTVV.

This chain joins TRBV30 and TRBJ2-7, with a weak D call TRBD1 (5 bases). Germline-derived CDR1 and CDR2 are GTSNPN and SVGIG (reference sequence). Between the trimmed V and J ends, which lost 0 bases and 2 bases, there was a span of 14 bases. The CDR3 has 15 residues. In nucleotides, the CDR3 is TGTGCCTGGAGTGTGCAGACAGAATTCACCTACGAGCAGTACTTC. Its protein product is CAWSVQTEFTYEQYF.

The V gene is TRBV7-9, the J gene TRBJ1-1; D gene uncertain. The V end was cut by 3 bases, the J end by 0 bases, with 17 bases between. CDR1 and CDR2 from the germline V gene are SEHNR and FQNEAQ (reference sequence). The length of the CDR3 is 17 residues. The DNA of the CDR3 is TGTGCCAGCAGCTTTCTACCCGGAGAGACTTTGAACACTGAAGCTTTCTTT. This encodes CASSFLPGETLNTEAFF. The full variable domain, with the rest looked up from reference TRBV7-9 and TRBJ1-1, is DTGVSQNPRHKITKRGQNVTFRCDPISEHNRLYWYRQTLGQGPEFLTYFQNEAQLEKSRLLSDRFSAERPKGSFSTLEIQRTEQGDSAMYLCASSFLPGETLNTEAFFGQGTRLTVV.

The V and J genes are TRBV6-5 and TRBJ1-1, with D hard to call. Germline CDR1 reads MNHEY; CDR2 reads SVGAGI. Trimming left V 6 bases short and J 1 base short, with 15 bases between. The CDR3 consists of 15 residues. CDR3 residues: CASSTGSAANTEAFF. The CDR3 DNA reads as TGTGCCAGCAGCACCGGGAGTGCAGCGAACACTGAAGCTTTCTTT.